The source of this T cell receptor beta chain is a study of identical twins. Study observations and caveats: For out-of-frame beta sequences, excess twin sharing was weaker. Twin pairs' shared out-of-frame alpha sequences were enriched in low generation probability.

Unique molecular identifiers were present on the cDNA, which also gained a universal primer site by template switching. TCRdb recomputed calls from the 5' RACE reads with MiXCR, one row per CDR3 protein. The table lists about 660,000 distinct CDR3 sequences, 8.6% of them singletons. Ten or more counts support this clonotype. What it recognizes is unknown. These data were also filed under a second study, of yellow fever vaccine responses in identical twins.

The specimen sequenced was PBMCs. The sequence was obtained from a woman aged 18-29 years in good health.

The CDR3 DNA reads TGCAGCGTTGAACCGGGGGTTCGAACAGATACGCAGTATTTT. Amino acid sequence: CSVEPGVRTDTQYF. The V call is TRBV29-1, the J call TRBJ2-3; D may be TRBD2 (6 bases). The V gene's germline CDR1 is SQVTM and CDR2 ANQGSEA. The CDR3 totals 14 residues. The V and J ends lost 2 bases and 3 bases respectively, with 12 bases between them.